Listed below are T cell receptor beta chains from one sample, sequenced in a study of OX40 agonist ivuxolimab in advanced cancers. Clones were read by immunoSEQ multiplex PCR, and TCRdb kept only the in-frame ones, dropping some. The sample consists of tens of thousands of clones, approximately 91% of them appearing once. This specimen consisted of CD4+ or CD8+ T cells sorted from blood, obtained in a trial of the OX40 agonist ivuxolimab. These receptors were taken from an adult with an advanced solid tumor such as melanoma, head and neck, liver or kidney cancer. Both conserved end residues are part of each CDR3. A D gene is named only where the DNA matches it firmly. Clone size is stated in some rows and not others, as once, few, many or a class when expanded.

V	size	D	J	DNA	CDR3
TRBV28	few	.	TRBJ1-4	TGTGCCAGCAGTTTATCAGGGGCTGCAACTAATGAAAAACTGTTTTTT	CASSLSGAATNEKLFF
TRBV23-1	.	TRBD2	TRBJ2-1	TGCGCCAGCAGTCACGGGAGGCCCTCCTACAATGAGCAGTTCTTC	CASSHGRPSYNEQFF
TRBV7-9	.	TRBD2	TRBJ2-6	TGTGCCAGCGTACTAGCGGTTAGCTCTGGGGCCAACGTCCTGACTTTC	CASVLAVSSGANVLTF
TRBV5-4	.	TRBD2	TRBJ2-3	TGTGCCAGCAGCTTACCGGGACTAGCGGGAGATACGCAGTATTTT	CASSLPGLAGDTQYF
TRBV5-6	.	TRBD1	TRBJ1-2	TGTGCCAGCAGCCCGACAGGGCGAGACTATGGCTACACCTTC	CASSPTGRDYGYTF
TRBV5-5	.	TRBD1	TRBJ2-7	TGTGCCAGCAGCACTCCGGGACAGGGAATTTCCGAGCAGTACTTC	CASSTPGQGISEQYF
TRBV2	.	TRBD1	TRBJ2-1	TGTGCCAGCAGGCGGACAGGGGGCGGTCGCGGTGAGCAGTTCTTC	CASRRTGGGRGEQFF
TRBV5-6	.	TRBD1	TRBJ1-5	TGTGCCAGCAGCTTGGGGCGAAATACGGACAGGGCACGCAATCAGCCCCAGCATTTT	CASSLGRNTDRARNQPQHF
TRBV20-1	.	.	TRBJ1-1	TGCAGTGCTCTAGATACTGAAGCTTTCTTT	CSALDTEAFF
TRBV19	.	TRBD1	TRBJ1-4	TGTGCCAGTAGTCCCAACAGGGGGCGCGAGGAAAAACTGTTTTTT	CASSPNRGREEKLFF
TRBV25-1	.	.	TRBJ2-2	TGTGCCAGCAGTGAATATTCGACCGGGGAGCTGTTTTTT	CASSEYSTGELFF
TRBV27	.	TRBD2	TRBJ2-3	TGTGCCAGCAGTCTAGCGGGAGGCCGGACAGATACGCAGTATTTT	CASSLAGGRTDTQYF
TRBV15	.	TRBD2	TRBJ2-3	TGTGCCACCAGACTAGCGGAGCCCACAGATACGCAGTATTTT	CATRLAEPTDTQYF
TRBV7-9	.	.	TRBJ2-2	TGTGCCAGCAGCTTAGGGATGGGTGTGACCACGAACACCGGGGAGCTGTTTTTT	CASSLGMGVTTNTGELFF